The entry that follows covers one T cell receptor (beta chain) sequence. Its antigen is unknown. The donors (healthy individuals) were bone marrow donors. In the PCR, 60 Vbeta and 13 Jbeta primers were used. TCRdb keeps only in-frame clones here, not all; method: immunoSEQ multiplex PCR. The sample lists 210,000 or so clones, roughly four fifths occurring once. The data stem from a study of cytomegalovirus exposure and HLA in healthy donors. Points from the study as a whole: More clonal expansion characterized HLA-associated TCR beta chains than equally common others in a later analysis. Later analysis placed DRB1 highest and HLA-C lowest in TCR association rates, which differed by HLA locus.

Sequencing used PBMCs. This TCR was recovered from a girl between 2 and 10 years old in good health and CMV-seronegative.

The CDR3 loop reads CAISESEGTQYF. The CDR3 DNA follows: TGTGCCATCAGTGAGTCAGAGGGGACCCAGTACTTC. The chain carries TRBV10-3 and TRBJ2-5, with a possible D match to TRBD2 (5 bases). Germline CDR1 and CDR2: ENHRY and SYGVKD. The V end lost 0 bases, the J end lost 7 bases, and 6 bases lay between the germline ends. The CDR3 contains 12 residues.